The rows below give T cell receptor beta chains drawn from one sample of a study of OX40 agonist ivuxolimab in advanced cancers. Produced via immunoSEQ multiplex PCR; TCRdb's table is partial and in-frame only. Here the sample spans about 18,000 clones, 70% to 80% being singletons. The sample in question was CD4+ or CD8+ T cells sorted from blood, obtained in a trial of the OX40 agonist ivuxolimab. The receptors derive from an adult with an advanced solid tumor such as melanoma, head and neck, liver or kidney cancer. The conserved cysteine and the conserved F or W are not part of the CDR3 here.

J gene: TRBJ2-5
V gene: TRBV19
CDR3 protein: ASSTGLAGDQETQY

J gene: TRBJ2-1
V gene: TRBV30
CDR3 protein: AWSPSEDNEQF

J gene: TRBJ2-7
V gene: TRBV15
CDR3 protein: ATSRDLGWNLYEQY

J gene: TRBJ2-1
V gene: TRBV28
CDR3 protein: ASSSVLAGEYNEQF

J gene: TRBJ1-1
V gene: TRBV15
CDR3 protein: ATSGGEETSEAF

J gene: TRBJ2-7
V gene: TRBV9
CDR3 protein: ASSAQQGSYEQY

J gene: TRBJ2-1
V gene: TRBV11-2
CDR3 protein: ASSLRAGGSNEQF

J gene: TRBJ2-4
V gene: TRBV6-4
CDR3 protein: ASKWPPEPAKNIQY

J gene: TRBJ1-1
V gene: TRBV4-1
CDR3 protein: ASSQVGVEAF

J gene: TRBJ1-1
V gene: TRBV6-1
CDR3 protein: ASSDPPTGWNTEAF

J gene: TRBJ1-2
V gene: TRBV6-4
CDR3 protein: ASSEEESGEGWSYGYT

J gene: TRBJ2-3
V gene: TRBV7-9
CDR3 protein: ASSFPSGSTTDTQY

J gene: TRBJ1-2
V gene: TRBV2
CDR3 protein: ASSDYQGLDYGYT

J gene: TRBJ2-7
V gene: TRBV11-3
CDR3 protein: ASSLVSSYEQY

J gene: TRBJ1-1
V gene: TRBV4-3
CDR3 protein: ASSQDSGLNTEAF

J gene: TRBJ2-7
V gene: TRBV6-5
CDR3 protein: ASSRPLENEQY

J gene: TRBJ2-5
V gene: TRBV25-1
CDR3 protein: AAGGVLQETQY

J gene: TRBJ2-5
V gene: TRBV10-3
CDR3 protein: AIIPGGHETQY

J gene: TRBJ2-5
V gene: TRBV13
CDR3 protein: ASSLGVPGTQY

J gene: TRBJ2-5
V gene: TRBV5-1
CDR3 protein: ASRGQPLSRETQY

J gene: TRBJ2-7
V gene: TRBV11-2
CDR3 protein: ASSLETGGRGSGYEQY

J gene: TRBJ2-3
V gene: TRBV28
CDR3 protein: ASTLPNLDTQY

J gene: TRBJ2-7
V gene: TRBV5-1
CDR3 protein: ASSLGQGADEQY

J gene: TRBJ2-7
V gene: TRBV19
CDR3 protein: ASSVGSGSHEQY

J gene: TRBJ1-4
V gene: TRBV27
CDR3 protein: ASSPGGREKLF

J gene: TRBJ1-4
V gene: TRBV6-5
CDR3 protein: ASRRQGAPVEKLF

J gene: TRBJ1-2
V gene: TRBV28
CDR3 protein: ASSFGQGVVGYT

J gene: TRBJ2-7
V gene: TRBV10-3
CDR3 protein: AIRSPGDEQY

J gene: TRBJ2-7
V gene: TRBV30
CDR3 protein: AWIDGSSYEQY

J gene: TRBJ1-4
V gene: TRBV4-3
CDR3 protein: ASSREGQASNEKLF

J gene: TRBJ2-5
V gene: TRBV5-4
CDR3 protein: ASSQDPDQETQY

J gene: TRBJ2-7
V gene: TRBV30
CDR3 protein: AWRPRGSYEQY

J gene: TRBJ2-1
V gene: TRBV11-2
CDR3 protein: ASSLAGSSYNEQF

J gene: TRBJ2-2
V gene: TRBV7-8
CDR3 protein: ASSFRTSGFEGGELF

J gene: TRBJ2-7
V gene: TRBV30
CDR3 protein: AWSTRGTGLGEQY

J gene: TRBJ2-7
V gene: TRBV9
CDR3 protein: ASSVDGQVIDEQY

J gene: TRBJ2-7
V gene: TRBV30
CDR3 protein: AGKGLDGYEQY

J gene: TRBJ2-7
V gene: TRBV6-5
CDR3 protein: ASSYSPAETYEQY

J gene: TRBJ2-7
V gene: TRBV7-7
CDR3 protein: ASSPGQGPSYEQY

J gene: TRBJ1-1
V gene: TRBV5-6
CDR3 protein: ASSRQGIEAF

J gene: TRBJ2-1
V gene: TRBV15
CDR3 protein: ATSSSDRPPYNEQF

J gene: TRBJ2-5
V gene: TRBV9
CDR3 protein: ASSPRTSEAETQY

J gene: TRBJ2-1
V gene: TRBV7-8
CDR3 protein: ASIPSGNNEQF